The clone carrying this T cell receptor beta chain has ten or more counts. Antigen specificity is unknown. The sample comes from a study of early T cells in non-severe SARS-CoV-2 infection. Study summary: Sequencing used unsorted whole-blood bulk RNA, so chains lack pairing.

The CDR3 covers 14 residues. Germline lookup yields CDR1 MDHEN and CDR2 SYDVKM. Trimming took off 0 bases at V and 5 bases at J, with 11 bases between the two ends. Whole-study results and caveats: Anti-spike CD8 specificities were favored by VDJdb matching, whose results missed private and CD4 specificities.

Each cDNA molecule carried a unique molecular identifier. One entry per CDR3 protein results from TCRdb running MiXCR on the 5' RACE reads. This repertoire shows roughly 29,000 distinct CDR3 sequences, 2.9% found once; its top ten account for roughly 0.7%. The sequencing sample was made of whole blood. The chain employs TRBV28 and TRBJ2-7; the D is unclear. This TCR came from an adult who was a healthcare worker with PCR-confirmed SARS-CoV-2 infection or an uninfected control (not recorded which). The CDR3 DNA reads TGTGCCAGCAGTTTATGGGCAGCACCGCACGAGCAGTACGTC. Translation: CASSLWAAPHEQYV.